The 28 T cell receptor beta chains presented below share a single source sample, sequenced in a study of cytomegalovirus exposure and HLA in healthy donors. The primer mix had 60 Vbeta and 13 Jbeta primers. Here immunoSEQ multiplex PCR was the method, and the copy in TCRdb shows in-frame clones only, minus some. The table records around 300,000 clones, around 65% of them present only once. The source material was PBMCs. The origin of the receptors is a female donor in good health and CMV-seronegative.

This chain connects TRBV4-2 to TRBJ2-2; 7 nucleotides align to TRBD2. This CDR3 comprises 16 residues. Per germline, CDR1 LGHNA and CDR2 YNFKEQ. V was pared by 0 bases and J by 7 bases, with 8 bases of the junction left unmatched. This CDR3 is CASSQELAGVVGELFF. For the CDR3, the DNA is TGTGCCAGCAGCCAAGAGTTGGCGGGAGTGGTCGGGGAGCTGTTTTTT.

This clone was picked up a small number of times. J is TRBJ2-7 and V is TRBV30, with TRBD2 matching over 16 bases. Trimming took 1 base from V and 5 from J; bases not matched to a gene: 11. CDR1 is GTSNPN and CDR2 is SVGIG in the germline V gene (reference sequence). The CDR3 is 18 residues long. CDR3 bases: TGTGCCTGGAGTGCGGGACTAGCGGGAGGGGGATGGGGGGACGAGCAGTACTTC. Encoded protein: CAWSAGLAGGGWGDEQYF. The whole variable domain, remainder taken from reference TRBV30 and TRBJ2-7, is SQTIHQWPATLVQPVGSPLSLECTVEGTSNPNLYWYRQAAGRGLQLLFYSVGIGQISSEVPQNLSASRPQDRQFILSSKKLLLSDSGFYLCAWSAGLAGGGWGDEQYFGPGTRLTVT.

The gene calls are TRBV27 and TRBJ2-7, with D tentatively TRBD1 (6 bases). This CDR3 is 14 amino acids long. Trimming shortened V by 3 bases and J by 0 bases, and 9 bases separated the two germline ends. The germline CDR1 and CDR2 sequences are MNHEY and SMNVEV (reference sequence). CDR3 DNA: TGTGCCAGCAGTTTCGACAGGCGCTCCTACGAGCAGTACTTC. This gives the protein CASSFDRRSYEQYF.

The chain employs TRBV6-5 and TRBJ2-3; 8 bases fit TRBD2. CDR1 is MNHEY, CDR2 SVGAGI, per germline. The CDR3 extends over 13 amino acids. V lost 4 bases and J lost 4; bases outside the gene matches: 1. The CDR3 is CASSSAGADTQYF. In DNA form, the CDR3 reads TGTGCCAGCAGTTCAGCGGGAGCAGATACGCAGTATTTT.

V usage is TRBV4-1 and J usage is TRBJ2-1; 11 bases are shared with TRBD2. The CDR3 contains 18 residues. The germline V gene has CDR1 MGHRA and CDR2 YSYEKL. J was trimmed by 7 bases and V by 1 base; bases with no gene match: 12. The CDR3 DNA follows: TGCGCCAGCAGCCAAGTATGGGGGGGGCTAGCGGGAGGAAATGAGCAGTTCTTC. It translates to CASSQVWGGLAGGNEQFF.

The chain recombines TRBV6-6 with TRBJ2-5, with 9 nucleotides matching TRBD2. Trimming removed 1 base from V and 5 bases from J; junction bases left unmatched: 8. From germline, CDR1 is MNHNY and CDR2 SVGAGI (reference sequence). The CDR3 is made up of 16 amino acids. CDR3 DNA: TGTGCCAGCAGTTACTTTCGCGGGAGGGCCGACGAGACCCAGTACTTC. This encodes CASSYFRGRADETQYF.

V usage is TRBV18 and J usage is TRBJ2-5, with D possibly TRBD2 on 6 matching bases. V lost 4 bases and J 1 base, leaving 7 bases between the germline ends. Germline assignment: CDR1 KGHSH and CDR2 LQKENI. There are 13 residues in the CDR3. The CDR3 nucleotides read TGTGCCAGCTCACGGGACTTCCAAGAGACCCAGTACTTC. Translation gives CASSRDFQETQYF. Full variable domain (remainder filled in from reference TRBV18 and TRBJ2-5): NAGVMQNPRHLVRRRGQEARLRCSPMKGHSHVYWYRQLPEEGLKFMVYLQKENIIDESGMPKERFSAEFPKEGPSILRIQQVVRGDSAAYFCASSRDFQETQYFGPGTRLLVL.

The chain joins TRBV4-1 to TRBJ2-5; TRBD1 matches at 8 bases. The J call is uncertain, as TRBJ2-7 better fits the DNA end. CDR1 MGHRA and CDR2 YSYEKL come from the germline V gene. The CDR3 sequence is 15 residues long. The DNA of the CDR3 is TGCGCCAGCAGCCAAGGGGCCAGGGGGCCCTACGAGCAGTACTTC. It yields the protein CASSQGARGPYEQYF.

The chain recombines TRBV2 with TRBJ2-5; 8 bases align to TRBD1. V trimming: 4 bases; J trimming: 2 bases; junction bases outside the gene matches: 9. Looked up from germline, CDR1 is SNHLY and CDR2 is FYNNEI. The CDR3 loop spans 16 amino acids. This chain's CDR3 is CASSGLGQGLQETQYF. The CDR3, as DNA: TGTGCCAGCAGTGGCCTAGGACAGGGACTTCAAGAGACCCAGTACTTC.

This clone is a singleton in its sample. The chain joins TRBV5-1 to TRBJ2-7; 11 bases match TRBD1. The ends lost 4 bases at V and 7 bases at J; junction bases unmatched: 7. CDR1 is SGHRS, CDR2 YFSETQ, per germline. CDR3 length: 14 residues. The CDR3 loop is CASSRGQGAREQYF. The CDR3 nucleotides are TGCGCCAGCAGCCGCGGACAGGGGGCGCGGGAGCAGTACTTC.

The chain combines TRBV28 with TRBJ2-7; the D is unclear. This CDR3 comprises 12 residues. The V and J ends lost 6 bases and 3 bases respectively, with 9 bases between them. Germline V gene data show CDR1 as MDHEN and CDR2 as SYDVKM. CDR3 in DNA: TGTGCCAGCAGCCTTGTCTTCTACGAGCAGTACTTC. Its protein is CASSLVFYEQYF.

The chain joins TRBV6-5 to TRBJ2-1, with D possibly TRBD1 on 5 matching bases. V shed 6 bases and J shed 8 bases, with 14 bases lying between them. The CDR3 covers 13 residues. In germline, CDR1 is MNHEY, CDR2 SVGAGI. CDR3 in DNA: TGTGCCAGCAGCACGCAGGGTTACGATGAGCAGTTCTTC. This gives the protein CASSTQGYDEQFF.

Here the CDR3 reads CASSLATSGEQYF. The CDR3 nucleotides are TGTGCCAGCAGCTTGGCTACCTCAGGCGAGCAGTACTTC. The genes are TRBV5-4 and TRBJ2-7; the D is unclear. Looked up from germline, CDR1 is SGHNT and CDR2 is YYREEE (reference sequence). Deletions cut 0 bases from V and 6 bases from J, with 10 bases between. This CDR3 is built from 13 residues.

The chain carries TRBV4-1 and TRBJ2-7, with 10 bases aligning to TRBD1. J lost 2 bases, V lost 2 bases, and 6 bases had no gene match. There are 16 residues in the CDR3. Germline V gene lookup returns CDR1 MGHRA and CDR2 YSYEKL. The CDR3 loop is CASSQLDRGLAYEQYF. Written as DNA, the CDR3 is TGCGCCAGCAGCCAACTCGACAGGGGGCTGGCCTACGAGCAGTACTTC.

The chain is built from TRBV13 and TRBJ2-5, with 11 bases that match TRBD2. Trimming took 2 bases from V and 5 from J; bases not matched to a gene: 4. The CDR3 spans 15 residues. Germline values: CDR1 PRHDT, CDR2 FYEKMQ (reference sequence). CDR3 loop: CASSLRLAGSETQYF. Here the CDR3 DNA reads TGTGCCAGCAGCTTACGACTAGCGGGATCTGAGACCCAGTACTTC.

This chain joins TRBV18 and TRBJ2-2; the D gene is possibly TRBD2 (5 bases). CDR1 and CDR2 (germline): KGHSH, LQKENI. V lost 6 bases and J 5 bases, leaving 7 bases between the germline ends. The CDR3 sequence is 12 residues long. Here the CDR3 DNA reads TGTGCCAGCTCGCCGGGGACCGGGGAGCTGTTTTTT. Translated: CASSPGTGELFF.

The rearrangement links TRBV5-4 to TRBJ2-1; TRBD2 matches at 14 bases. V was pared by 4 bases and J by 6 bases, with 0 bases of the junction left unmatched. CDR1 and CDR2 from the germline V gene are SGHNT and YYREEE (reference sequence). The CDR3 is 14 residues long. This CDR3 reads CASSGLAGGNEQFF. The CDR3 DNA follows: TGTGCCAGCAGCGGACTAGCGGGAGGCAATGAGCAGTTCTTC.

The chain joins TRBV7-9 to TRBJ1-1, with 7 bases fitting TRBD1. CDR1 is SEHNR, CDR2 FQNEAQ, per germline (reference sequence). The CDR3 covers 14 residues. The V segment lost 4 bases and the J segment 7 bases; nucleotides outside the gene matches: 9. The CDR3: CASSSQGEGGEAFF. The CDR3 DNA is TGTGCCAGCAGCTCGCAGGGGGAAGGGGGTGAAGCTTTCTTT.

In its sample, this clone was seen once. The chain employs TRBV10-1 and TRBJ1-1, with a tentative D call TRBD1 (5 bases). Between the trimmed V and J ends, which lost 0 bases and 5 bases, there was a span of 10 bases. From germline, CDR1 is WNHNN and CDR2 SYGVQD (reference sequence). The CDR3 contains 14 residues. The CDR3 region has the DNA TGCGCCAGCAGTGAGTCTGGGGGGGGGACTGAAGCTTTCTTT. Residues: CASSESGGGTEAFF.

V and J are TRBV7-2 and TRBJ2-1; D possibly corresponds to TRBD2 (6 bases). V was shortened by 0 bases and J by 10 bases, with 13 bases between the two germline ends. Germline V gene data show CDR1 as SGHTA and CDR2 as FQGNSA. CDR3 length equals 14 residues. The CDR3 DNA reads TGTGCCAGCAGCTTAGCGTTTGGGCGGGAAGAGCAGTTCTTC. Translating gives CASSLAFGREEQFF.

CDR3 protein: CASSDRRLAGINEQFF. As DNA, the CDR3 is TGTGCCAGCAGTGACCGACGACTAGCGGGAATCAATGAGCAGTTCTTC. The chain is built from TRBV6-1 and TRBJ2-1; 11 nucleotides match TRBD2. The V gene's germline CDR1 is MNHNS and CDR2 SASEGT. V shed 3 bases, J shed 6 bases, and the junction held 7 bases outside the gene matches. This CDR3 region has 16 residues.

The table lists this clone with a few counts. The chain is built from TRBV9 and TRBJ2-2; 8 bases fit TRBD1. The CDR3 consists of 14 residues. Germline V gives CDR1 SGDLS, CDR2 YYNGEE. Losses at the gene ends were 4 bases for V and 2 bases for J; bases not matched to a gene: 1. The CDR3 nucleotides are TGTGCCAGCAGCCAGGGGGCCAACACCGGGGAGCTGTTTTTT. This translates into CASSQGANTGELFF. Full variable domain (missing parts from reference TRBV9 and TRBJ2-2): DSGVTQTPKHLITATGQRVTLRCSPRSGDLSVYWYQQSLDQGLQFLIQYYNGEERAKGNILERFSAQQFPDLHSELNLSSLELGDSALYFCASSQGANTGELFFGEGSRLTVL.

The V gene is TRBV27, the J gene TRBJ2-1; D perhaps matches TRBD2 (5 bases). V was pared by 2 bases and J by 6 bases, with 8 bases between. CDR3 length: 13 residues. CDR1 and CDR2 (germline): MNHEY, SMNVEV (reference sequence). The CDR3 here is CASSLTAVNEQFF. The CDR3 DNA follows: TGTGCCAGCAGTTTAACAGCGGTCAATGAGCAGTTCTTC.

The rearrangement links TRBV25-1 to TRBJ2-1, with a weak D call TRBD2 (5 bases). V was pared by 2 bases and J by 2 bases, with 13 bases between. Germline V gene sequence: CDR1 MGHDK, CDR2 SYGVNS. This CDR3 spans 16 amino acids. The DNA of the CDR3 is TGTGCCAGCAGTGAAGAGTTAGGGAGCCCCTACAATGAGCAGTTCTTC. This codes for CASSEELGSPYNEQFF.

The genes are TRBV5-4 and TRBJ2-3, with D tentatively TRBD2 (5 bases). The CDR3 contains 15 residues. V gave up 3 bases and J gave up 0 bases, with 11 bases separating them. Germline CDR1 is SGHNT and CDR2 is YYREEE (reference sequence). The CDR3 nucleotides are TGTGCCAGCAGCTCCTCAAGCGGTAGCACAGATACGCAGTATTTT. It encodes CASSSSSGSTDTQYF. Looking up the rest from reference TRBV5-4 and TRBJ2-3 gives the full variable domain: ETGVTQSPTHLIKTRGQQVTLRCSSQSGHNTVSWYQQALGQGPQFIFQYYREEENGRGNFPPRFSGLQFPNYSSELNVNALELDDSALYLCASSSSSGSTDTQYFGPGTRLTVL.

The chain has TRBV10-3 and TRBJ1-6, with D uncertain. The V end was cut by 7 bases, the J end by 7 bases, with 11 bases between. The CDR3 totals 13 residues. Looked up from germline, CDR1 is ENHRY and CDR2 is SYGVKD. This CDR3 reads CAIMAGKNSPLHF. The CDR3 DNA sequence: TGTGCCATCATGGCGGGGAAGAATTCACCCCTCCACTTT.

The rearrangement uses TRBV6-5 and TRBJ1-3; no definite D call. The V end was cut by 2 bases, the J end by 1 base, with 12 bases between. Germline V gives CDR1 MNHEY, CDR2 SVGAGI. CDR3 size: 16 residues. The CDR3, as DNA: TGTGCCAGCAGTTACCGTTACGTTCGGTCTGGAAACACCATATATTTT. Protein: CASSYRYVRSGNTIYF.

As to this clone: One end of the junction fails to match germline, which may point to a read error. Written as DNA, the CDR3 is TGTGCCAGCAGCTTAGGGGACAGCTCCTACGGGCAGTACTTC. As protein: CASSLGDSSYGQYF. The chain employs TRBV11-3 and TRBJ2-7, with 7 bases matching TRBD1. Germline assignment: CDR1 SGHNT and CDR2 YENEEA. The CDR3 has 14 amino acids.